Sequencing of this T cell receptor (beta chain) was carried out in a study of technical replicates of blood from a handful of donors. The CDR3 runs to 13 residues. V was clipped by 1 base and J by 6 bases, with 7 bases between them. In germline, CDR1 is LGHNA, CDR2 YSLEER. Only in-frame clones appear in the TCRdb table, and some are missing; sequencing was by immunoSEQ multiplex PCR. The data show roughly 68,000 clones, with roughly 92% seen just once and around 4.5% held by the top ten. The sequencing sample was made of PBMCs. The receptor was isolated from a human donor in good health. Some clones in this sample may be carry-over from other donors' samples. This chain joins TRBV4-3 and TRBJ1-5, with a possible D match to TRBD1 (5 bases). The CDR3 DNA follows: TGCGCCAGCAGCCAAGTGGGGGGTCAGCCCCAGCATTTT. Amino acids: CASSQVGGQPQHF.